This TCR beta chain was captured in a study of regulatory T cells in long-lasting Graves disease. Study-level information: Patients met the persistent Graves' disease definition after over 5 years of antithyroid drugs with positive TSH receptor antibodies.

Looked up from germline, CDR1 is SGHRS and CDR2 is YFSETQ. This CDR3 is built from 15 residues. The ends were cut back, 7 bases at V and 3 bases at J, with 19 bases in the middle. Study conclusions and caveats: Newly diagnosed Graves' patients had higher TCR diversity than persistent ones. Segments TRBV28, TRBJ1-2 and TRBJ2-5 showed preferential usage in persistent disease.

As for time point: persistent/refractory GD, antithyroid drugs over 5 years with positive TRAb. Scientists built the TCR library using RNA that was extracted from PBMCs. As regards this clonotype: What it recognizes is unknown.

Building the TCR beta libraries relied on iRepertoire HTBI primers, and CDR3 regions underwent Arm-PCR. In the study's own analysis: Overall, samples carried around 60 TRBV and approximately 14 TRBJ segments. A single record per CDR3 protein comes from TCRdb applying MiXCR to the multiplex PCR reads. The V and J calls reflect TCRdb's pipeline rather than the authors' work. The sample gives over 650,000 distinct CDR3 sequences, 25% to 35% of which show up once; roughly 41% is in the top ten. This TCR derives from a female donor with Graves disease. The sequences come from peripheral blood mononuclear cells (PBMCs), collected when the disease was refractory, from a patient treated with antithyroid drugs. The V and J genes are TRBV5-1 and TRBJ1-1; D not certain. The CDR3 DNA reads TGCGCCAGCCGATCAACTAGAACTCGGGACACTGAAGCTTTCTTT. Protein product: CASRSTRTRDTEAFF.